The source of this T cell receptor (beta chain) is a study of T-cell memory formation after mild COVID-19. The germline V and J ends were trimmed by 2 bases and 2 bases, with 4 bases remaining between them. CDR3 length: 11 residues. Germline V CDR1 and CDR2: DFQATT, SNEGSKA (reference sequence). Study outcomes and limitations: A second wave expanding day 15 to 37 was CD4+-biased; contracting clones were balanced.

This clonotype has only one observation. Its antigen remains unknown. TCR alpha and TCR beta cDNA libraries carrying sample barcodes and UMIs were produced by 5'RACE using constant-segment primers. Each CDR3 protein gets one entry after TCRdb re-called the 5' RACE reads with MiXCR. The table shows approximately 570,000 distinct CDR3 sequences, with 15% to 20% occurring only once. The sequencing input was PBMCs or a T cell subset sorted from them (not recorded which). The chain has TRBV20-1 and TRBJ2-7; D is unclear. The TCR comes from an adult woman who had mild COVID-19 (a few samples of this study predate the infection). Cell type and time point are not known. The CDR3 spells CSARYAYEQYF. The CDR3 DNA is TGCAGTGCTAGATATGCCTACGAGCAGTACTTC.